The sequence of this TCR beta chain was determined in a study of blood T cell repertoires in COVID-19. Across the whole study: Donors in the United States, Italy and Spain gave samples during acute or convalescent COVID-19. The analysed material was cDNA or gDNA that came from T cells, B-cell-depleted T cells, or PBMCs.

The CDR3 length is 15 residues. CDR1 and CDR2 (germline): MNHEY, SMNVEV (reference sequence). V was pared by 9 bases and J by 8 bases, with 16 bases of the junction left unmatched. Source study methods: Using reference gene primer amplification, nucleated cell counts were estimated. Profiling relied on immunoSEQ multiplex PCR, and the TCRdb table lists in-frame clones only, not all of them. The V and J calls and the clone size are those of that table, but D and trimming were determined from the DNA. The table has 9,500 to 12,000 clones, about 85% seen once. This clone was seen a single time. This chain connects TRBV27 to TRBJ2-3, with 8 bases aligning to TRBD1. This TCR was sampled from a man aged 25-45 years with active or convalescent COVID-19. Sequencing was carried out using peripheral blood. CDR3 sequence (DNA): TGTGCCAGTGTTTTCGGGACAGGCTTATCGTCTACGCAGTATTTT. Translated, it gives CASVFGTGLSSTQYF.